Below, 21 T cell receptor beta chains from the same sample are listed, as sequenced in a study of T-cell memory formation after mild COVID-19. TCRdb passed the 5' RACE reads through MiXCR, listing each CDR3 protein once. This sample has about 470,000 distinct CDR3 sequences, with 25% found just once. Sequenced input: PBMCs or a T cell subset sorted from them (not recorded which). These receptors originate from an adult woman who had mild COVID-19 (a few samples of this study predate the infection). Cell type and time point are not known.

The rearrangement links TRBV6-1 to TRBJ2-3; TRBD1 is a possible D gene (6 bases). Per the germline V gene, CDR1 is MNHNS and CDR2 is SASEGT. The CDR3 loop spans 15 amino acids. The ends were cut back, 8 bases at V and 2 bases at J, with 17 bases in the middle. The CDR3 DNA is TGTGCCAGCTCTTCGGGACATGGTAACACAGATACGCAGTATTTT. Its translation: CASSSGHGNTDTQYF.

In its sample, this clonotype was seen a few times. In DNA, the CDR3 is TGCAGTGCTAGGCGGGTTAACGAGCAGTACTTC. Protein product: CSARRVNEQYF. The V call is TRBV20-1, the J call TRBJ2-7; D is possibly TRBD2 (5 bases). The V gene lost 3 bases and the J gene lost 5 bases, with 8 bases spanning the gap. Germline lookup yields CDR1 DFQATT and CDR2 SNEGSKA (reference sequence). The CDR3 extends over 11 amino acids.

The genes are TRBV19 and TRBJ2-1; TRBD2 is a possible D gene (5 bases). Looked up from germline, CDR1 is LNHDA and CDR2 is SQIVND (reference sequence). The CDR3 has 16 residues. The V gene lost 7 bases and the J gene lost 4 bases, with 20 bases spanning the gap. The CDR3 spells CASTSNGVNRYNEQFF. Written as DNA, the CDR3 is TGTGCCAGTACTTCGAACGGGGTAAATCGGTACAATGAGCAGTTCTTC.

There are many counts of this clonotype. The CDR3 loop reads CASSPPGFGRSYEQFF. The CDR3 DNA reads as TGTGCCAGCAGCCCCCCTGGGTTCGGGAGGAGTTATGAGCAGTTCTTC. The chain recombines TRBV11-2 with TRBJ2-1, with 7 bases lining up with TRBD2. After removal of 5 bases from V and 8 bases from J, the junction contained 15 bases not matched to a gene. Germline assignment: CDR1 SGHAT and CDR2 FQNNGV. The CDR3 loop spans 16 amino acids.

This clonotype was seen only a few times. V usage is TRBV6-5 and J usage is TRBJ2-1, with 11 bases matching TRBD2. Germline V gives CDR1 MNHEY, CDR2 SVGAGI. The length of the CDR3 is 18 residues. V dropped 5 bases and J dropped 6; count of bases not matched to a gene: 15. CDR3 nucleotides: TGTGCCAGCAGTGGGGGACTAGCGGCTTTCAGCAGGCGCAATGAGCAGTTCTTC. Its protein product is CASSGGLAAFSRRNEQFF.

In nucleotides, the CDR3 is TGTGCCAGCAGTTTAAACAGGCAGGCTTCCTATGGCTACACCTTC. It is translated as CASSLNRQASYGYTF. This chain joins TRBV12-3 or TRBV12-4 and TRBJ1-2; TRBD1 is a possible D gene (5 bases). V lost 2 bases and J lost 4, with 14 bases in between. There are 15 residues in the CDR3.

This clonotype was recorded many times. The V gene is TRBV5-6, the J gene TRBJ2-1; 11 nucleotides agree with TRBD1. V lost 4 bases, J lost 8 bases, and 5 bases stayed unmatched. CDR3 size: 14 residues. The germline gives CDR1 SGHDT, CDR2 YYEEEE. This chain's CDR3 is CASSPGTGGDEQFF. The CDR3 DNA reads as TGTGCCAGCAGCCCCGGGACAGGGGGGGATGAGCAGTTCTTC.

This clonotype was recorded a few times. The chain is built from TRBV12-3 or TRBV12-4 and TRBJ1-5, with D hard to call. V was trimmed by 5 bases and J by 0 bases, leaving 5 bases between them. The CDR3 is 13 residues long. In DNA form, the CDR3 reads TGTGCCAGCAGTCCTACTAGCAATCAGCCCCAGCATTTT. Protein: CASSPTSNQPQHF.

This clonotype was seen repeatedly, ten times or more. The chain joins TRBV2 to TRBJ1-4, with TRBD1 identical over 9 bases. Germline lookup yields CDR1 SNHLY and CDR2 FYNNEI. The CDR3 runs to 16 residues. J gave up 0 bases and V 8 bases, and 7 bases lay outside the gene matches. The chain's CDR3 is CASERDRDATNEKLFF. CDR3 bases: TGTGCCAGCGAGCGGGACAGGGATGCAACTAATGAAAAACTGTTTTTT.

This clonotype was recorded many times. The J gene is TRBJ2-7, the V gene TRBV7-8, with D possibly matching TRBD1 (5 bases). The CDR3 has 13 amino acids. The V end lost 7 bases, the J end lost 5 bases, and 15 bases lay between the germline ends. Germline V gives CDR1 SGHVS, CDR2 FQNEAQ. DNA for the CDR3: TGTGCCAGCATCCAGACGGCAGGGCACGAGCAGTACTTC. It yields the protein CASIQTAGHEQYF.

The sample holds a few counts of this clonotype. J is TRBJ2-2 and V is TRBV24-1; 9 bases match TRBD1. V shed 4 bases and J 3 bases; nucleotides not matched to a gene: 5. The CDR3 sequence is 16 residues long. Germline V gives CDR1 KGHDR, CDR2 SFDVKD. CDR3 in DNA: TGTGCCACCAGTGACACAAGACAGGGGGACACCGGGGAGCTGTTTTTT. This codes for CATSDTRQGDTGELFF.

This clonotype was recorded a few times. The chain joins TRBV5-1 to TRBJ2-1; possible D gene TRBD1, 6 bases. The germline V gene encodes CDR1 SGHRS and CDR2 YFSETQ. This CDR3 is 17 amino acids long. The V end was cut by 2 bases, the J end by 0 bases, with 15 bases between. Written as DNA, the CDR3 is TGCGCCAGCAGCTTATCAGGGGCAAGTTACTCCTACAATGAGCAGTTCTTC. Translation gives CASSLSGASYSYNEQFF.

This chain joins TRBV5-1 and TRBJ2-1; 9 bases are shared with TRBD1. V was clipped by 2 bases and J by 8 bases; unmatched bases: 2. Germline CDR1 is SGHRS and CDR2 is YFSETQ. The CDR3 is 13 residues long. The CDR3 protein is CASSLQGAHEQFF. The CDR3 DNA reads as TGCGCCAGCAGCTTACAGGGGGCACATGAGCAGTTCTTC.

The chain combines TRBV7-2 with TRBJ2-1; 7 bases are shared with TRBD1. CDR3 size: 12 residues. CDR1 is SGHTA, CDR2 FQGNSA, per germline. Trimming took 5 bases from V and 12 from J; bases not matched to a gene: 7. As DNA, the CDR3 is TGTGCCAGCAGCGCCACAGGGGAAACGCAGTTCTTC. Its protein product is CASSATGETQFF.

This chain joins TRBV12-5 and TRBJ1-1, with a weak D call TRBD1 (5 bases). Germline V gene lookup returns CDR1 LGHNT and CDR2 FRNRAP. V dropped 1 base and J dropped 1 base, with 22 bases sitting between them. The CDR3 spans 19 residues. The CDR3 DNA sequence: TGTGCTAGTGGTTTGGGGGGGGGTTCTCTTGGACACACGAACACTGAAGCTTTCTTT. Amino acids: CASGLGGGSLGHTNTEAFF.

This clonotype appeared a few times. This chain links TRBV10-3 with TRBJ1-2, with a tentative D call TRBD1 (6 bases). Germline assignment: CDR1 ENHRY and CDR2 SYGVKD. CDR3 length: 17 residues. V was clipped by 0 bases and J by 2 bases, with 16 bases between them. CDR3 in DNA: TGTGCCATCAGTGAGTCTTTCAACGCAGGGGCCAACTATGGCTACACCTTC. This gives the protein CAISESFNAGANYGYTF.

V gene TRBV12-3 or TRBV12-4 combines with J gene TRBJ2-3, with D perhaps TRBD1 or TRBD2 (6 bases each). V was trimmed by 7 bases and J by 0 bases, leaving 11 bases between them. CDR3 size: 14 residues. The DNA for the CDR3 is TGTGCCAGCACTCCGGGGGCTAGCACAGATACGCAGTATTTT. It codes for CASTPGASTDTQYF.

In this sample, this clonotype turned up a few times. The rearrangement links TRBV11-1 to TRBJ2-1; D is uncertain. This CDR3 spans 12 amino acids. The germline V and J ends were trimmed by 5 bases and 8 bases, with 10 bases remaining between them. Per the germline V gene, CDR1 is SGHAT and CDR2 is FQDESV (reference sequence). In DNA, the CDR3 is TGTGCCAGCAGCCCTCGGTACGATGAGCAGTTCTTC. It is translated as CASSPRYDEQFF. Complete variable domain (other parts from reference TRBV11-1 and TRBJ2-1): EAEVAQSPRYKITEKSQAVAFWCDPISGHATLYWYRQILGQGPELLVQFQDESVVDDSQLPKDRFSAERLKGVDSTLKIQPAELGDSAMYLCASSPRYDEQFFGPGTRLTVL.

The gene calls are TRBV12-3 or TRBV12-4 and TRBJ2-1; D remains unclear. The CDR3 is made up of 15 amino acids. V lost 7 bases and J lost 1, with 14 bases in between. The CDR3 region has the DNA TGTGCCAGCACCCATGCGGCCCTATCCTACAATGAGCAGTTCTTC. Encoded protein: CASTHAALSYNEQFF.

The J gene is TRBJ2-7, the V gene TRBV2, with 10 bases that match TRBD2. The CDR3 runs 14 residues. Germline trimming cut 6 bases from V and 4 bases from J; bases unmatched to any gene: 6. CDR1 SNHLY and CDR2 FYNNEI come from the germline V gene. The CDR3 protein is CASSPGLALYEQYF. In nucleotides, the CDR3 is TGTGCCAGCAGCCCGGGACTAGCGTTATACGAGCAGTACTTC.

This clonotype was seen repeatedly, ten times or more. Here the CDR3 DNA reads TGTGCCAGCAGCTTTGGGCAGGGGGTAGGATATGACACTGAAGCTTTCTTT. Amino acids: CASSFGQGVGYDTEAFF. The chain combines TRBV7-9 with TRBJ1-1, with 7 bases matching TRBD1. The CDR3 loop spans 17 amino acids. Germline CDR1 is SEHNR and CDR2 is FQNEAQ (reference sequence). Trimming took 3 bases from V and 3 from J; bases not matched to a gene: 13.